This paragraph reports one T cell receptor (beta chain). Its target is not known. The sample belongs to a study of CD8+ T cells in alopecia areata. PBMCs provided sorted CD4+ and CD8+ T cells. Study-level results: Resident alphabeta T cells of normal skin are also sequenced in scalp samples. Lesional scalp displayed greater clonality than normal scalp, most notably in alopecia totalis/universalis. Relative to mice, TCR sharing across patients was less clear, a difference possibly HLA-related.

Following RNA extraction, reverse transcription yielded cDNA that acted as the sequencing template. The data were produced by immunoSEQ multiplex PCR, yet TCRdb's version contains in-frame clones alone and is incomplete. In the table there are around 100,000 clones, around 59% of which are singletons. Sequenced: CD4+ T cells sorted from blood. The clonotype comes from a human donor in good health.

CDR3 sequence reads: CASSLSRQGDSYGYTF. The CDR3 DNA reads TGTGCCAGCAGCTTGAGCCGACAGGGGGACTCCTATGGCTACACCTTC. The V gene is TRBV7-2, the J gene TRBJ1-2; TRBD1 aligns across 9 bases. There are 16 residues in the CDR3. The germline V gene has CDR1 SGHTA and CDR2 FQGNSA. After removal of 3 bases from V and 4 bases from J, the junction contained 9 bases not matched to a gene.